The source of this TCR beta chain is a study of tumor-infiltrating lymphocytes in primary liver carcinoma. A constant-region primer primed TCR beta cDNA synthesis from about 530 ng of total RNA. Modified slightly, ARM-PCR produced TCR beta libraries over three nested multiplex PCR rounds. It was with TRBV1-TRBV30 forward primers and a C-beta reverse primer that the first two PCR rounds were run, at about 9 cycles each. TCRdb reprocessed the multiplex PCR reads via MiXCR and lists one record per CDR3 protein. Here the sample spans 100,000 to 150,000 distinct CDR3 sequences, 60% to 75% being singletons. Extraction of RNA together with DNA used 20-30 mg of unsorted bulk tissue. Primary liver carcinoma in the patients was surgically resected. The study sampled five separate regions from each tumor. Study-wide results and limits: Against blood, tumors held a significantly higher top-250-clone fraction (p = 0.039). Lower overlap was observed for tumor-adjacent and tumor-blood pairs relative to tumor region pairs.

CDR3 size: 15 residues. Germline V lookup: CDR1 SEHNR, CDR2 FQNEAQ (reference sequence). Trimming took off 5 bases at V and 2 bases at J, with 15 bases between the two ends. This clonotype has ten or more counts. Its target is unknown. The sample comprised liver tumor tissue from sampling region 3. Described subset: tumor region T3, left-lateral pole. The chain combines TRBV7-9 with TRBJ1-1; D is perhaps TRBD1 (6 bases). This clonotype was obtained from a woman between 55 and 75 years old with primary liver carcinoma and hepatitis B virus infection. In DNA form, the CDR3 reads TGTGCCAGCAGCCCCCCGACAGGCTCTAACACTGAAGCTTTCTTT. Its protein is CASSPPTGSNTEAFF.